Shown below are 18 T cell receptor beta chains from a single sample sequenced in a study of response to subunit inactivated influenza vaccine. TCRdb analysed the RT-PCR reads with MiXCR anew, one entry per CDR3 protein. The table records approximately 160,000 distinct CDR3 sequences, roughly 10% of them present only once. Material: CD8+ T cells sorted from PBMCs, obtained less than 30 months after vaccination. Every receptor here comes from a man between 45 and 75 years old who received an inactivated influenza vaccine.

In its sample, this clonotype was seen many times. The chain uses TRBV29-1 and TRBJ2-7; D may match TRBD1 or TRBD2 (5 bases each). CDR3 length equals 13 residues. V lost 6 bases and J lost 4, with 16 bases in between. Germline V lookup: CDR1 SQVTM, CDR2 ANQGSEA. CDR3 sequence: CSVGRGRMYEQYF. CDR3 bases: TGCAGCGTGGGACGGGGAAGAATGTACGAGCAGTACTTC.

The sample holds one count of this clonotype. This chain uses TRBV15 with TRBJ2-7; 9 positions match TRBD1. The CDR3 is 15 amino acids. CDR1 is LNHNV, CDR2 YYDKDF, per germline (reference sequence). The ends lost 4 bases at V and 4 bases at J; junction bases unmatched: 8. DNA of the CDR3: TGTGCCACCAGCACCGATGGGACAGGGTCATACGAGCAGTACTTC. Its protein is CATSTDGTGSYEQYF. Drawing the rest from reference TRBV15 and TRBJ2-7, the complete variable domain is DAMVIQNPRYQVTQFGKPVTLSCSQTLNHNVMYWYQQKSSQAPKLLFHYYDKDFNNEADTPDNFQSRRPNTSFCFLDIRSPGLGDTAMYLCATSTDGTGSYEQYFGPGTRLTVT.

On this clonotype itself: With a much larger clone just one base away, this may be a read error. The chain carries TRBV4-3 and TRBJ1-1; D is unclear. CDR3 length equals 14 residues. Germline assignment: CDR1 LGHNA and CDR2 YSLEER. V was pared by 1 base and J by 0 bases, with 6 bases between. CDR3: CASSQAVVNTEAFF. CDR3 in DNA: TGCGCCAGCAGCCAAGCGGTGGTGAACACTGAAGCTTTCTTT.

This clonotype came up a few times. The CDR3 DNA follows: TGTGCCAGCAGTTCCGAGTACAATGAGCAGTTCTTC. As protein: CASSSEYNEQFF. The chain uses TRBV6-5 and TRBJ2-1; D unclear. Germline V CDR1 and CDR2: MNHEY, SVGAGI. Trimming pared 4 bases from V and 4 bases from J, leaving 5 bases between. This CDR3 is 12 amino acids long.

The chain carries TRBV2 and TRBJ2-3; possible D gene TRBD2, 7 bases. The CDR3 sequence is 14 residues long. Germline V gene sequence: CDR1 SNHLY, CDR2 FYNNEI. Trimming stripped 7 bases from V and 6 bases from J, with 17 bases between. CDR3 nucleotide sequence: TGTGCCAGCAAGGGGGAGGGCCTCCCTGATACGCAGTATTTT. Translated, it gives CASKGEGLPDTQYF.

The V gene is TRBV7-8, the J gene TRBJ2-1; D not resolved. The germline gives CDR1 SGHVS, CDR2 FQNEAQ. The V gene lost 3 bases and the J gene lost 13 bases, with 10 bases spanning the gap. This CDR3 spans 11 amino acids. CDR3 nucleotides: TGTGCCAGCAGCTTCGCGACGGTCCAGTTCTTC. It yields the protein CASSFATVQFF.

This clonotype was seen a few times. The chain uses TRBV7-6 and TRBJ2-7; TRBD1 is a possible D gene (5 bases). CDR3 size: 15 residues. CDR1 is SGHVS and CDR2 is FNYEAQ in the germline V gene. Deletions cut 5 bases from V and 2 bases from J, with 16 bases between. CDR3 residues: CASSPFQGLPYEQYF. The CDR3, as DNA: TGTGCCAGCAGCCCCTTTCAGGGTCTTCCCTACGAGCAGTACTTC.

There are a few counts of this clonotype. The chain joins TRBV7-6 to TRBJ2-7, with 9 bases identical to TRBD2. V was pared by 5 bases and J by 1 base, with 9 bases of the junction left unmatched. Germline lookup yields CDR1 SGHVS and CDR2 FNYEAQ. This CDR3 comprises 16 residues. DNA for the CDR3: TGTGCCAGCAGCCCGGGGTACAGCGGGGGGTCCTACGAGCAGTACTTC. Translating gives CASSPGYSGGSYEQYF. The full variable domain, completed using reference TRBV7-6 and TRBJ2-7, is GAGVSQSPRYKVTKRGQDVALRCDPISGHVSLYWYRQALGQGPEFLTYFNYEAQQDKSGLPNDRFSAERPEGSISTLTIQRTEQRDSAMYRCASSPGYSGGSYEQYFGPGTRLTVT.

In its sample, this clonotype was seen a few times. The chain combines TRBV10-3 with TRBJ2-3; 11 bases are shared with TRBD2. This CDR3 is 17 amino acids long. The germline V gene has CDR1 ENHRY and CDR2 SYGVKD. Trimming took 2 bases from V and 2 from J; bases not matched to a gene: 6. The CDR3 DNA is TGTGCCATCAGTGAGGCTAGCGGGGGGCTAACCACAGATACGCAGTATTTT. This sequence encodes CAISEASGGLTTDTQYF.

This clonotype has ten or more counts. The gene calls are TRBV27 and TRBJ2-2; D not certain. V gave up 3 bases and J gave up 2 bases, with 13 bases separating them. The CDR3 sequence is 16 residues long. Per the germline V gene, CDR1 is MNHEY and CDR2 is SMNVEV (reference sequence). The CDR3 here is CASSFLGLSNTGELFF. The DNA of the CDR3 is TGTGCCAGCAGTTTTTTGGGTTTAAGCAACACCGGGGAGCTGTTTTTT.

This clonotype turned up a few times. The CDR3: CASSLSGTVGETQYF. The CDR3 DNA follows: TGTGCCAGCAGTTTATCCGGGACAGTAGGAGAGACCCAGTACTTC. The rearrangement links TRBV28 to TRBJ2-5; TRBD1 matches at 7 bases. V was clipped by 1 base and J by 4 bases; unmatched bases: 6. The CDR3 is made up of 15 amino acids. Germline CDR1 is MDHEN and CDR2 is SYDVKM.

This clonotype was seen only a few times. The chain couples TRBV28 to TRBJ1-2; 7 bases map to TRBD1. In germline, CDR1 is MDHEN, CDR2 SYDVKM. The CDR3 covers 15 residues. J was trimmed by 4 bases and V by 4 bases; bases with no gene match: 9. This chain's CDR3 is CASSSRQGLPYGYTF. The CDR3 DNA reads as TGTGCCAGCAGTTCCCGACAGGGTCTGCCCTATGGCTACACCTTC.

This clonotype has a handful of counts. This chain joins TRBV2 and TRBJ2-7, with no clear D. The CDR3 covers 13 residues. Germline CDR1 is SNHLY and CDR2 is FYNNEI. The V end was cut by 2 bases, the J end by 1 base, with 6 bases between. Here the CDR3 DNA reads TGTGCCAGCAGTGAACCTCCATCCTACGAGCAGTACTTC. It codes for CASSEPPSYEQYF.

This clonotype was counted at least ten times. The chain recombines TRBV20-1 with TRBJ2-7, with TRBD1 as a possible D gene (5 bases). The CDR3 has 11 amino acids. In germline, CDR1 is DFQATT, CDR2 SNEGSKA (reference sequence). The V end was cut by 5 bases, the J end by 3 bases, with 8 bases between. The CDR3 DNA is TGCAGTGCTCCCGACAGCTACGAGCAGTACTTC. It encodes CSAPDSYEQYF.

Only a few counts were recorded for this clonotype. The chain links TRBV25-1 to TRBJ1-3; TRBD1 is a possible D gene (5 bases). This CDR3 has 19 amino acids. The germline V gene encodes CDR1 MGHDK and CDR2 SYGVNS. With 7 bases removed from V and 1 base from J, the gap between germline ends came to 26 bases. The CDR3 sequence is CASTGPPPGSPSSGNTIYF. DNA for the CDR3: TGTGCCAGCACAGGGCCCCCTCCAGGGTCCCCTTCATCTGGAAACACCATATATTTT.

This clonotype was observed many times. This CDR3 is CASRTGTGGYEQYF. The CDR3 coding sequence is TGTGCCAGCAGGACCGGGACAGGGGGATACGAGCAGTACTTC. The V and J genes are TRBV6-1 and TRBJ2-7; 11 bases fit TRBD1. The CDR3 spans 14 residues. V lost 6 bases to trimming and J lost 4 bases; unmatched junction nucleotides: 5. CDR1 and CDR2 from the germline V gene are MNHNS and SASEGT.

There are a few counts of this clonotype. The CDR3, as DNA: TGTGCCACCGGGGGGACAGGTGATCATCAGCCCCAGCATTTT. This translates into CATGGTGDHQPQHF. The rearrangement uses TRBV24-1 and TRBJ1-5; 8 bases map to TRBD1. The V segment lost 9 bases and the J segment 5 bases; nucleotides outside the gene matches: 8. Germline values: CDR1 KGHDR, CDR2 SFDVKD. The CDR3 spans 14 residues.

This clonotype showed up many times. V and J are TRBV6-5 and TRBJ2-2, with D tentatively TRBD1 (5 bases). Germline CDR1 is MNHEY and CDR2 is SVGAGI. The CDR3 covers 15 residues. V gave up 2 bases and J gave up 5 bases, with 12 bases separating them. The CDR3 loop is CASSYLGVGTGELFF. CDR3 nucleotide sequence: TGTGCCAGCAGTTACCTAGGGGTGGGGACCGGGGAGCTGTTTTTT.